This TCR beta chain was sequenced for a study of PD-L1 blockade in urothelial cancer. Study details: Starting in the mid-2010s, patients were given atezolizumab (1,200 mg intravenously every 3 weeks).

Trimming removed 8 bases from V and 3 bases from J, with 12 bases in between. CDR3 length equals 12 residues. Germline CDR1 and CDR2: SGHKS and YYEKEE (reference sequence). The study, taken as a whole, reports: Durable-benefit patients had greater expansion of tumor-associated blood clones at 3 weeks.

Regarding this clone: Its target is not known.

Libraries were prepared by immunoSEQ multiplex PCR; TCRdb keeps only in-frame clonotypes and omits some of them. The sample lists tens of thousands of clones, over 75% occurring once. Time point indicated: pretreatment peripheral blood. The sample here was PBMCs, taken around atezolizumab (anti-PD-L1) treatment. This receptor was identified in a man aged 70-80 years with urothelial cancer. The rearrangement joins TRBV5-5 to TRBJ2-7; a weak D match, TRBD1 (5 bases). For the CDR3, the DNA is TGTGCCAGTCAAAAAGACAGCTACGAGCAGTACTTC. Translation gives CASQKDSYEQYF.